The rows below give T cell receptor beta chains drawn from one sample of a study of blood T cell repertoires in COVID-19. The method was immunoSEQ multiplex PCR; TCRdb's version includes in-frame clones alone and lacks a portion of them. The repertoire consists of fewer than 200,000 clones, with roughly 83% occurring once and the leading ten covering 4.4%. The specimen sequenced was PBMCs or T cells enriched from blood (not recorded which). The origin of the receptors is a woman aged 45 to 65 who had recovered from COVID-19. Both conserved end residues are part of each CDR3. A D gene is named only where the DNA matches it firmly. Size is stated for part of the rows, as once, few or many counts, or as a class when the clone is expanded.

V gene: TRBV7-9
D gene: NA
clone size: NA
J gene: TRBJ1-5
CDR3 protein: CASSLGTASYQPQHF
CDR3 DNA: TGTGCCAGCAGCTTAGGGACAGCCTCCTATCAGCCCCAGCATTTT

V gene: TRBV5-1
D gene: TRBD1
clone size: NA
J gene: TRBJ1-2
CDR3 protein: CASSSTGLNYGYTF
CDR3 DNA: TGCGCCAGCAGCTCGACAGGGCTCAACTATGGCTACACCTTC

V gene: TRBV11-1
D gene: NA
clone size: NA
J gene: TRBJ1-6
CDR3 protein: CASSSHRGNSPLHF
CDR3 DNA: TGTGCCAGCAGCTCCCATAGGGGTAATTCACCCCTCCACTTT

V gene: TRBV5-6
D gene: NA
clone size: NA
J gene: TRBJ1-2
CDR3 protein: CASSPGQNAGGYTF
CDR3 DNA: TGTGCCAGCAGCCCAGGTCAGAATGCGGGAGGCTACACCTTC

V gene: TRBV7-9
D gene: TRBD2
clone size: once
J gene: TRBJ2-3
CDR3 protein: CASSLGSLLAGGTDTQYF
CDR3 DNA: TGTGCCAGCAGCTTAGGGAGTCTTTTAGCGGGGGGCACAGATACGCAGTATTTT

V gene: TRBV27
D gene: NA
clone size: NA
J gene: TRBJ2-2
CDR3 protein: CASSFGTNPGELFF
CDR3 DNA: TGTGCCAGCAGTTTTGGGACAAACCCCGGGGAGCTGTTTTTT

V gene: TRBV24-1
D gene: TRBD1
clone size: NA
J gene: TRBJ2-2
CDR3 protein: CATRTPGTGINTGELFF
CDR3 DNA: TGTGCCACCAGGACACCCGGGACAGGGATTAACACCGGGGAGCTGTTTTTT

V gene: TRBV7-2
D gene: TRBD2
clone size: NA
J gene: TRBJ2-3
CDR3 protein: CASSPSGRGTDTQYF
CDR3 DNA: TGTGCCAGCAGTCCTAGCGGGAGGGGCACAGATACGCAGTATTTT

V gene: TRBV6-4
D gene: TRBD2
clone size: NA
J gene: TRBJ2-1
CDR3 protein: CASSDFSGSGSNEQFF
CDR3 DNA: TGTGCCAGCAGTGATTTTAGCGGGAGTGGGTCCAATGAGCAGTTCTTC

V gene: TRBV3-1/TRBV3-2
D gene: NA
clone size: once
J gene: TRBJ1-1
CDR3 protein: CASTQENGGGTEAFF
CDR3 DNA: TGTGCCAGCACCCAAGAAAACGGGGGAGGGACTGAAGCTTTCTTT

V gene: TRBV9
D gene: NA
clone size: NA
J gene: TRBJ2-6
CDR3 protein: CASTQTPGGANVLTF
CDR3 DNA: TGTGCCAGCACCCAGACGCCCGGGGGGGCCAACGTCCTGACTTTC

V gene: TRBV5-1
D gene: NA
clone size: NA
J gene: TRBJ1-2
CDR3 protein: CASSLGSLQNYGYTF
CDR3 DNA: TGCGCCAGCAGCCTTGGCTCTTTACAGAACTATGGCTACACCTTC

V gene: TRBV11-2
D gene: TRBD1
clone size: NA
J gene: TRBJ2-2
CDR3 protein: CASSFPGTGRRTGELFF
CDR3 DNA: TGTGCCAGCAGCTTCCCCGGGACAGGGCGGAGGACCGGGGAGCTGTTTTTT

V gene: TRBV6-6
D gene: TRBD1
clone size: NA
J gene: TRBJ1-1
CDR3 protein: CASIKQGARTEAFF
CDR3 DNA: TGTGCCAGCATTAAACAGGGGGCACGGACTGAAGCTTTCTTT

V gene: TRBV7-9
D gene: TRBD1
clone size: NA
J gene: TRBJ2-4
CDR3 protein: CASREGGGGEKNIQYF
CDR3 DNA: TGTGCCAGCAGGGAAGGGGGCGGCGGCGAGAAAAACATTCAGTACTTC

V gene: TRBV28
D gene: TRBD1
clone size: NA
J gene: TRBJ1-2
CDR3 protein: CASSPRGGARGYTF
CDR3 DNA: TGTGCCAGCAGCCCTCGAGGGGGCGCGAGGGGCTACACCTTC

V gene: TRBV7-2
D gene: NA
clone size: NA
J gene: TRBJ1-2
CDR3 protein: CASSLGALANYGYTF
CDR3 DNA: TGTGCCAGCAGCTTAGGGGCGTTAGCTAACTATGGCTACACCTTC

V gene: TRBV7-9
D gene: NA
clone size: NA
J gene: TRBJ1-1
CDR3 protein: CASPKSDTEAFF
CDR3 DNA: TGTGCCTCCCCAAAGTCGGACACTGAAGCTTTCTTT

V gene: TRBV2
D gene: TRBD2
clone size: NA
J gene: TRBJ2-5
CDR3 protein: CATRTSGYQETQYF
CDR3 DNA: TGTGCCACCCGGACTAGCGGTTACCAAGAGACCCAGTACTTC

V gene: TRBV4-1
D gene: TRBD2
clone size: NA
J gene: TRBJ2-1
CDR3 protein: CASSQSPSGSSYNEQFF
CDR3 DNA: TGCGCCAGCAGCCAATCGCCTAGCGGGAGCTCCTACAATGAGCAGTTCTTC

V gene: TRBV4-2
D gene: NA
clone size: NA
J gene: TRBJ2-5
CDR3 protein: CASSQEDLGHQETQYF
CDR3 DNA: TGTGCCAGCAGCCAAGAAGACCTGGGGCACCAAGAGACCCAGTACTTC

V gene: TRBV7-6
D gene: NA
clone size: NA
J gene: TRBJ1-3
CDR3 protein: CASSPQGSGNTIYF
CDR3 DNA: TGTGCCAGCAGCCCGCAGGGCTCTGGAAACACCATATATTTT

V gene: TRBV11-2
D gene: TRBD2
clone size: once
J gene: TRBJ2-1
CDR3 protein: CASSSSGGVNYNEQFF
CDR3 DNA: TGTGCCAGCAGCTCTAGCGGGGGGGTGAATTACAATGAGCAGTTCTTC

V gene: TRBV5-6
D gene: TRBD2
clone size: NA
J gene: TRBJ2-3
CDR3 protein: CASRREGTQYF
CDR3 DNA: TGTGCCAGCAGGAGGGAGGGGACGCAGTATTTT

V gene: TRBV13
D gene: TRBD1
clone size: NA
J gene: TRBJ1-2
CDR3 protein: CASSQDREDGYTF
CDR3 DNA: TGTGCCAGCAGCCAGGACAGGGAGGATGGCTACACCTTC

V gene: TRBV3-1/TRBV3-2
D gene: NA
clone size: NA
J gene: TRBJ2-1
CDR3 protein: CASSPLVGAREQFF
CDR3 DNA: TGTGCCAGCAGCCCCCTCGTGGGGGCTCGGGAGCAGTTCTTC

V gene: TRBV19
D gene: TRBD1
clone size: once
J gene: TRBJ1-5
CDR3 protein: CASSLNRDRVRWVNQPQHF
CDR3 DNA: TGTGCCAGTAGTTTGAATCGGGACAGGGTGCGGTGGGTCAATCAGCCCCAGCATTTT

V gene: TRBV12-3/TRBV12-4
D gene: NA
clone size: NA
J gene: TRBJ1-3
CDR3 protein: CASSSDWAIYF
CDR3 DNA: TGTGCCAGCAGCTCCGACTGGGCCATATATTTT

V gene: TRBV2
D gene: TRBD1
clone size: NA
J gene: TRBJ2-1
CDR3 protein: CASRGRDRGPGSDEQFF
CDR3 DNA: TGTGCCAGCAGGGGCCGGGACAGGGGGCCGGGAAGCGATGAGCAGTTCTTC

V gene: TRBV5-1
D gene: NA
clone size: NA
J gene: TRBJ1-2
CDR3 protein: CASRTGRRTDGYTF
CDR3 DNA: TGCGCCAGCCGCACTGGAAGGAGGACGGATGGCTACACCTTC

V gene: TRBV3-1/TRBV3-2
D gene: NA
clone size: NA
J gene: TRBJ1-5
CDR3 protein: CASSQSGEGVQPQHF
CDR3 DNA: TGTGCCAGCAGCCAAAGTGGCGAGGGAGTCCAGCCCCAGCATTTT

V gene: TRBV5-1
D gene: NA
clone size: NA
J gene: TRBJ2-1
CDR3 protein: CASRIDNSDEQFF
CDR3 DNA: TGCGCCAGCAGGATCGACAATTCCGATGAGCAGTTCTTC

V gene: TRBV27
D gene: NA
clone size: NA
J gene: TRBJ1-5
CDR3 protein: CASSFLGNQPQHF
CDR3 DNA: TGTGCCAGCAGTTTTTTAGGCAATCAGCCCCAGCATTTT

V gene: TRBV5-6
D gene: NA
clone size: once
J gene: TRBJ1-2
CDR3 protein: CASSSGRGNGYTF
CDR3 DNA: TGTGCCAGCAGCTCTGGTAGGGGGAACGGCTACACCTTC

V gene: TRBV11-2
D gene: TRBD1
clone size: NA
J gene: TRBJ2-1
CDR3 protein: CASSLVAGTGLNEQFF
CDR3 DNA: TGTGCCAGCAGCTTAGTGGCGGGGACAGGACTCAATGAGCAGTTCTTC

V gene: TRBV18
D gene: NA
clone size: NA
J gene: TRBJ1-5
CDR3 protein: CASSPTENQPQHF
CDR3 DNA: TGTGCCAGCTCACCAACAGAGAATCAGCCCCAGCATTTT

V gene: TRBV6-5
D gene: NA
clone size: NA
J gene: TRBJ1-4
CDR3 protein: CASSYFMEVDEKLFF
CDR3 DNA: TGTGCCAGCAGTTACTTTATGGAGGTGGATGAAAAACTGTTTTTT

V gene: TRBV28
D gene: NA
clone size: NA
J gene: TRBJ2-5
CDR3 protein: CASSPPPRGLGQETQYF
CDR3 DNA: TGTGCCAGCAGTCCCCCCCCCAGGGGTCTGGGGCAAGAGACCCAGTACTTC

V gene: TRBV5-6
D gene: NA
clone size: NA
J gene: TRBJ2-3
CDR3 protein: CASSLVGIGADTQYF
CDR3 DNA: TGTGCCAGCAGCTTGGTAGGTATCGGGGCAGATACGCAGTATTTT

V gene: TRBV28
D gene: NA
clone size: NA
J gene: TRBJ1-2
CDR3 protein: CASSQSGAGYTF
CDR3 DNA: TGTGCCAGCAGCCAATCAGGGGCCGGCTACACCTTC

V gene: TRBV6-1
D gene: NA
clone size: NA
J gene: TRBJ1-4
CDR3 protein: CASSVQGKGATNEKLFF
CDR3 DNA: TGTGCCAGCAGTGTACAGGGAAAGGGGGCAACTAATGAAAAACTGTTTTTT

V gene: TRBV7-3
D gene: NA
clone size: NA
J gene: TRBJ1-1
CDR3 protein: CASSLQTGLTEAFF
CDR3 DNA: TGTGCCAGCAGCTTACAAACAGGGTTGACTGAAGCTTTCTTT